These T cell receptor beta chains were read from a single sample in a study of vaccination and CD4 T cells after COVID-19. TCRdb reprocessed the PCR reads with MiXCR, giving one entry per CDR3 protein. This table holds tens of thousands of distinct CDR3 sequences, 51% found once. The material was CD4+ T cells from blood, obtained before SARS-CoV-2 vaccination. These receptors all come from a human donor who had recovered from COVID-19. Both conserved end residues are part of each CDR3. The D gene is left open where the match is weak. A clone size is listed for some rows: how often the clone was seen (once, few, many), or a class if it is expanded.

TRBV28,few,TRBD1,TRBJ1-2,CASRPPGQGDYGYTF,TGTGCCAGCAGACCCCCGGGACAGGGAGACTATGGCTACACCTTC
TRBV2,once,TRBD1,TRBJ1-2,CASSEDRANYGYTF,TGTGCCAGCAGTGAGGACAGGGCGAACTATGGCTACACCTTC
TRBV6-5,few,TRBD2,TRBJ2-3,CASSYASGTSTDTQYF,TGTGCCAGCAGTTATGCTAGCGGGACCAGCACAGATACGCAGTATTTT
TRBV6-1,NA,NA,TRBJ2-7,CASRSILEQYF,TGTGCCAGCAGAAGCATACTAGAGCAGTACTTC
TRBV18,NA,NA,TRBJ1-1,CASSPKARGITEAFF,TGTGCCAGCTCACCCAAAGCCAGAGGGATCACTGAAGCTTTCTTT
TRBV27,NA,NA,TRBJ1-6,CASSLSILQANSPLHF,TGTGCCAGCAGTTTATCGATTCTGCAGGCTAATTCACCCCTCCACTTT
TRBV28,NA,TRBD1,TRBJ2-7,CASSLPVSTGGRYEQYF,TGTGCCAGCAGTTTACCCGTCTCGACAGGGGGCCGGTACGAGCAGTACTTC
TRBV20-1,few,NA,TRBJ1-2,CSAGDRYYGYTF,TGCAGTGCCGGCGACAGATACTATGGCTACACCTTC
TRBV15,few,NA,TRBJ1-4,CATSLKDSEKLFF,TGTGCCACCAGCCTGAAAGATAGTGAAAAACTGTTTTTT
TRBV6-2/TRBV6-3,NA,TRBD2,TRBJ2-2,CASRAGAGELFF,TGTGCCAGCCGGGCGGGAGCCGGGGAGCTGTTTTTT
TRBV20-1,NA,NA,TRBJ1-2,CSARDLAANYGYTF,TGCAGTGCTAGAGATTTAGCGGCTAACTATGGCTACACCTTC
TRBV7-6,NA,TRBD1,TRBJ2-7,CASSGTGSHEQYF,TGTGCCAGCAGCGGGACAGGGTCCCACGAGCAGTACTTC
TRBV6-1,NA,NA,TRBJ2-5,CASVRGFQETQYF,TGTGCCAGCGTCCGGGGCTTCCAAGAGACCCAGTACTTC
TRBV27,NA,NA,TRBJ2-3,CASSTGYGDSGRLTDTQYF,TGTGCCAGCAGCACAGGGTACGGGGATAGTGGTCGGCTCACAGATACGCAGTATTTT
TRBV6-1,NA,TRBD1,TRBJ1-6,CASRGQGNSPLHF,TGTGCCAGCAGGGGACAGGGTAATTCACCCCTCCACTTT
TRBV6-1,NA,NA,TRBJ2-3,CASSPADRTDTQYF,TGTGCCAGCAGCCCAGCGGATCGCACAGATACGCAGTATTTT
TRBV6-6,NA,NA,TRBJ2-7,CASSGYLLGLYEQYF,TGTGCCAGCAGTGGCTATCTATTAGGACTTTACGAGCAGTACTTC
TRBV6-1,NA,NA,TRBJ2-4,CASSEALEAKNIQYF,TGTGCCAGCAGTGAAGCGCTTGAAGCCAAAAACATTCAGTACTTC
TRBV7-9,NA,NA,TRBJ2-7,CASSEQGIYEQYF,TGTGCCAGCAGCGAACAAGGGATCTACGAGCAGTACTTC
TRBV4-2,NA,NA,TRBJ2-2,CASSQELGRAGELFF,TGTGCCAGCAGCCAAGAGTTGGGTAGGGCCGGGGAGCTGTTTTTT
TRBV20-1,NA,NA,TRBJ2-1,CSARPAGLGKLFNEQFF,TGCAGTGCGAGGCCCGCCGGTTTGGGGAAGCTTTTCAATGAGCAGTTCTTC
TRBV20-1,few,TRBD1,TRBJ1-1,CSATTGADTEAFF,TGCAGTGCAACGACAGGGGCTGACACTGAAGCTTTCTTT
TRBV7-9,NA,TRBD1,TRBJ1-1,CASSLTGTTEAFF,TGTGCCAGCAGTCTGACAGGGACCACTGAAGCTTTCTTT
TRBV20-1,few,TRBD1,TRBJ1-6,CSASGTGDSPLHF,TGCAGTGCGTCCGGGACAGGGGACTCACCCCTCCACTTT
TRBV5-1,NA,NA,TRBJ2-2,CASVASTGNTGELFF,TGCGCCAGCGTAGCTTCTACAGGGAACACCGGGGAGCTGTTTTTT
TRBV12-3/TRBV12-4,NA,NA,TRBJ2-3,CASSLTGTDTQYF,TGTGCCAGCAGTTTGACTGGGACAGATACGCAGTATTTT
TRBV7-9,NA,NA,TRBJ2-3,CASSPRGGLEETQYFGPTDTQYF,NA
TRBV7-6,few,NA,TRBJ2-1,CASSPEGQGYEQFF,TGTGCCAGCAGCCCCGAGGGGCAGGGGTATGAGCAGTTCTTC
TRBV6-1,NA,NA,TRBJ2-3,CASRELATDTQYF,TGTGCCAGCAGGGAACTAGCTACAGATACGCAGTATTTT
TRBV20-1,NA,TRBD2,TRBJ2-2,CSAPGLAGATGELFF,TGCAGTGCCCCGGGACTAGCGGGAGCCACCGGGGAGCTGTTTTTT
TRBV19,NA,TRBD1,TRBJ1-5,CASTSDRGGQPQHF,TGTGCCAGTACCTCGGACAGGGGTGGGCAGCCCCAGCATTTT
TRBV7-2,few,TRBD1,TRBJ2-5,CASSEDRAAETQYF,TGTGCCAGCAGCGAAGACAGGGCTGCGGAGACCCAGTACTTC
TRBV2,few,TRBD2,TRBJ2-1,CASSDSGGSRDNEQFF,TGTGCCAGCAGTGATTCCGGCGGGAGTAGAGACAATGAGCAGTTCTTC
TRBV6-1,NA,TRBD1,TRBJ1-1,CASKTGFDTEAFF,TGTGCCAGCAAGACAGGGTTTGACACTGAAGCTTTCTTT
TRBV7-6,few,TRBD2,TRBJ2-3,CASSSGLAGSTDTQYF,TGTGCCAGCAGCTCGGGACTAGCGGGAAGCACAGATACGCAGTATTTT
TRBV5-4,NA,NA,TRBJ2-4,CASSSGGMAKNIQYF,TGTGCCAGCAGCTCCGGGGGTATGGCCAAAAACATTCAGTACTTC
TRBV4-1,NA,NA,TRBJ2-2,CASSQAFRGYTGELFF,TGCGCCAGCAGCCAAGCGTTCAGGGGCTACACCGGGGAGCTGTTTTTT
TRBV12-3/TRBV12-4,NA,NA,TRBJ2-7,CASSLPGTSVGEQYF,TGTGCCAGCAGTCTCCCCGGGACATCGGTTGGCGAGCAGTACTTC
TRBV19,NA,TRBD1,TRBJ1-5,CASSIGRGPNQPQHF,TGTGCCAGTAGTATCGGCAGGGGGCCTAATCAGCCCCAGCATTTT
TRBV5-8,NA,TRBD1,TRBJ1-2,CASSDRDSSGYTF,TGTGCCAGCAGCGACCGGGACAGTAGTGGCTACACCTTC
TRBV20-1,few,NA,TRBJ1-5,CSASNRADQPQHF,TGCAGTGCTAGCAACAGGGCGGATCAGCCCCAGCATTTT
TRBV6-1,NA,NA,TRBJ1-2,CASSPAGVNYGYTF,TGTGCCAGCAGTCCGGCAGGGGTTAACTATGGCTACACCTTC
TRBV20-1,NA,NA,TRBJ2-5,CSAIQTIQETQYF,TGCAGTGCTATTCAGACAATTCAAGAGACCCAGTACTTC
TRBV12-3/TRBV12-4,NA,NA,TRBJ2-5,CASSLEGRGGETQYF,TGTGCCAGCAGTTTAGAAGGGAGAGGAGGAGAGACCCAGTACTTC
TRBV4-1,NA,TRBD2,TRBJ2-1,CASSHPGLAGGPQSNEQFF,TGCGCCAGCAGCCACCCGGGACTAGCGGGAGGGCCACAGTCCAATGAGCAGTTCTTC
TRBV2,NA,NA,TRBJ2-2,CASSELSGANTGELFF,TGTGCCAGCAGTGAGTTGAGCGGAGCGAACACCGGGGAGCTGTTTTTT
TRBV7-9,NA,NA,TRBJ1-1,CASSPDGGGTEAFF,TGTGCCAGCAGCCCCGACGGGGGTGGCACTGAAGCTTTCTTT
TRBV20-1,NA,NA,TRBJ2-7,CSARQDDYEQYF,TGCAGTGCTAGACAGGACGACTACGAGCAGTACTTC
TRBV6-1,NA,TRBD1,TRBJ1-5,CASRTGHNQPQHF,TGTGCCAGCCGGACAGGTCACAATCAGCCCCAGCATTTT
TRBV20-1,NA,TRBD1,TRBJ1-5,CSARPGTARNQPQHF,TGCAGTGCTAGGCCAGGGACAGCCCGAAATCAGCCCCAGCATTTT
TRBV27,NA,NA,TRBJ2-7,CATDLYEQYF,TGTGCCACCGATCTCTACGAGCAGTACTTC
TRBV7-9,NA,NA,TRBJ2-1,CASSFPRNEQFF,TGTGCCAGCAGCTTCCCGAGAAATGAGCAGTTCTTC